This TCR beta chain originates from a study of T cell responses to AZD1222 COVID-19 vaccine. Study-wide results and limits: Once two AZD1222 doses were given, Spike-specific TCR breadth and depth went up. CD4 TCRs linked to vaccination spanned spike, dominating at 160-218 and 743-854.

Of note for this clone: Its target is unknown.

The V gene lost 1 base and the J gene lost 6 bases, with 11 bases spanning the gap. Germline V lookup: CDR1 LNHNV, CDR2 YYDKDF (reference sequence). CDR3 size: 14 residues. Profiled with immunoSEQ multiplex PCR; TCRdb holds only in-frame clones, not every one. The sample holds 140,000 to 150,000 clones, around 90% seen once. This chain uses TRBV15 with TRBJ2-3; no clear D. Here the sequenced sample was peripheral blood, taken 28 days after the second AZD1222 dose. The sequence came from an adult who received the AZD1222 COVID-19 vaccine. The CDR3 reads CATSRVKLPDTQYF. DNA for the CDR3: TGTGCCACCAGCAGAGTAAAACTTCCCGATACGCAGTATTTT.